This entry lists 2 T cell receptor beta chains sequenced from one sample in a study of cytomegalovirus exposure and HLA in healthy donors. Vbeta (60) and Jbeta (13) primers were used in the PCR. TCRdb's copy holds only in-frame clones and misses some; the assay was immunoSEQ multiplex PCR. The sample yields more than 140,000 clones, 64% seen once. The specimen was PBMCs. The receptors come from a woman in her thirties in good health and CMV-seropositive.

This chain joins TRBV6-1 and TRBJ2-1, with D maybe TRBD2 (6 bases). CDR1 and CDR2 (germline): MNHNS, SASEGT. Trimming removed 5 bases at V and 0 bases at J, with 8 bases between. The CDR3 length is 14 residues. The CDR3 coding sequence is TGTGCCAGCAGTCGGGACTTCTCCTACAATGAGCAGTTCTTC. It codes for CASSRDFSYNEQFF.

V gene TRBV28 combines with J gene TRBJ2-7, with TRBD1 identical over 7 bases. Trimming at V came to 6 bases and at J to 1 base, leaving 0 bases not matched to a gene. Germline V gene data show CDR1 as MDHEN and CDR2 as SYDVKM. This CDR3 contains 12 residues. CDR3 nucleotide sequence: TGTGCCAGCAGGACAGGGTCCTACGAGCAGTACTTC. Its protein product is CASRTGSYEQYF.